One T cell receptor (beta chain) is described in this entry. Its antigen specificity is not known. Base quality data are lacking; no much larger clone is found one base away. The data originate from a study of OX40 agonist ivuxolimab in advanced cancers. Regarding the complete study: The costimulatory receptor OX40 (CD134) was targeted by ivuxolimab, a fully human IgG2 agonistic monoclonal antibody. Intravenous ivuxolimab was administered to patients every 2 weeks at six dose levels: 0.01, 0.1, 0.3, 1.5, 3 and 10 mg/kg. Of the 50 to 55 patients in dose escalation, 19 had hepatocellular carcinoma, some 15 had melanoma, 9 had renal cell carcinoma and 9 had head and neck cancer. In the dose-escalation cohort, 65% to 90% of patients were male, and the mean age was approximately 55 years, with a range of about 23 to 85. Patients were allowed to have had prior anti-PD-1, anti-PD-L1 or anti-CTLA-4 therapy, and 40% to 45% of the dose-escalation patients had been treated with checkpoint inhibitors. Partial responses occurred in three dose-escalation patients, of whom one had hepatocellular carcinoma and two had cutaneous melanoma. The purpose of peripheral TCRbeta sequencing was to test whether ivuxolimab changed TCR sequence diversity and led to clonal T-cell expansion. The paper covers the monotherapy dose-escalation part of the phase I ivuxolimab trial, which included N = 52 patients.

The germline V gene encodes CDR1 SGDLS and CDR2 YYNGEE. V sheds 0 bases and J sheds 3 bases, leaving 6 bases between their ends. The CDR3, cysteine through phenylalanine, is 13 amino acids long. Here the CDR3 DNA is all that survives: 39 bases in frame from base 1. Patients with a history of autoimmune disease or receiving systemic immunosuppression were excluded from the trial. Peripheral blood for TCR sequencing was collected from all dose cohorts at baseline, on cycle 4 day 1, and on cycle 7 day 1. Samples were obtained from an open-label, multicenter, first-in-human phase I dose-escalation trial of ivuxolimab. Adults with locally advanced or metastatic melanoma, renal cell, hepatocellular, or head and neck squamous cell carcinoma were enrolled in the trial. Before TCR sequencing, CD4+ T cells and CD8+ T cells were sorted from peripheral blood as separate populations. Genomic DNA was extracted from sorted cells for sequencing of the TCRbeta CDR3 region. TCRbeta CDR3 regions were sequenced using the immunoSEQ Assay. In TCRdb, the immuneACCESS table is reduced to in-frame sequences with V and J assigned. These tables do not hold every clone; where another copy was compared, an unresolved V gene accounts for under half, and the others remain unexplained. Recorded for this sample are about 84,000 clones; approximately 89% of them occurred a single time. Roughly 0.17% of the sample comes from the top ten.

Study-wide findings and limitations: After ivuxolimab, expanded clones were on average more numerous among CD8+ T cells than among CD4+ T cells. In the 0.1-3.0 mg/kg groups, partial responders were among the patients with the lowest normalized peripheral clonal expansion, particularly in CD8+ T cells. Which antigens the clonally expanded peripheral T cells were specific for was not determined. Low levels of normalized T-cell clonal expansion were also seen in some nonresponding patients. Clonal expansion of both CD4+ and CD8+ blood T cells was observed from baseline to week 6 at doses 0.1 to 3.0 mg/kg.

This chain joins TRBV9 to TRBJ2-5; the D gene is unclear. The clonotype originates from an adult with an advanced solid tumor such as melanoma, head and neck, liver or kidney cancer. Specimen: CD4+ or CD8+ T cells sorted from blood, collected in a trial of the OX40 agonist ivuxolimab. The CDR3 protein: CASSVGGKETQYF. The sequenced DNA: TGTGCCAGCAGCGTAGGGGGTAAAGAGACCCAGTACTTC.